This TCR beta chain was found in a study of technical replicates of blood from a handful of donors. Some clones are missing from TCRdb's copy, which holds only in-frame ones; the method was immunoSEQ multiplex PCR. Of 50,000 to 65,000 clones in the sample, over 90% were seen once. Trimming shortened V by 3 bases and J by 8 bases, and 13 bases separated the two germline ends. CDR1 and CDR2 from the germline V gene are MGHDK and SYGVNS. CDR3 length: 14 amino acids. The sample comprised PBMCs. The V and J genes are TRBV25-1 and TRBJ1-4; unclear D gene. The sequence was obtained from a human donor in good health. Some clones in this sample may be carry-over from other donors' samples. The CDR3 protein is CASSDLIKSEKLFF. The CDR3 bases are TGTGCCAGCAGTGACCTCATTAAAAGCGAAAAACTGTTTTTT.